This T cell receptor beta chain was sequenced in a study of T cells after yellow fever vaccination. Overall study results and limits: Reappearance after the booster was seen for most primary-vaccination clones, at 96% CD4 and 75% to 90% CD8.

TCRdb re-analysed the 5' RACE reads in MiXCR, keeping a single row per CDR3 protein. The repertoire has a few hundred thousand distinct CDR3 sequences, about 3.5% of them found once; the top ten carry around 24%. The CDR3 sequence is 15 residues long. Germline trimming cut 2 bases from V and 6 bases from J; bases unmatched to any gene: 5. This clonotype was seen repeatedly, ten times or more. Its specificity is not known. This clonotype was obtained from a man between 18 and 35 years old who received the YFV17D yellow fever vaccine. The genes are TRBV12-3 or TRBV12-4 and TRBJ2-3; 10 bases are shared with TRBD2. The source was PBMCs, collected on the day of the yellow fever booster vaccination. The CDR3, as DNA: TGTGCCAGCAGTTTAAGCGGGGGGGCTGGGGATACGCAGTATTTT. It is translated as CASSLSGGAGDTQYF.